Following are 20 T cell receptor beta chains from one sample sequenced in a study of response to subunit inactivated influenza vaccine. One entry per CDR3 protein, called by TCRdb with MiXCR from the RT-PCR reads. Here the sample spans a few hundred thousand distinct CDR3 sequences, approximately 11% being singletons. The sample was also reused in another study, on T cells expressing NK-cell markers. That study reports: The authors made TCR beta cDNA libraries by 5'RACE template switching. This switching added a universal primer site and UMIs.

This specimen was PBMCs from blood, taken on the day of vaccination. These receptors originate from a man aged 45-65 years who received an inactivated influenza vaccine.

This clonotype showed up many times. This chain connects TRBV7-2 to TRBJ2-3, with unresolved D. This CDR3 spans 15 amino acids. Trimming stripped 2 bases from V and 2 bases from J, with 11 bases between. Germline loops: CDR1 SGHTA, CDR2 FQGNSA. The CDR3 DNA follows: TGTGCCAGCAGCTTATACAGCGAATACACAGATACGCAGTATTTT. This encodes CASSLYSEYTDTQYF.

This clonotype was counted many times. The rearrangement links TRBV6-5 to TRBJ1-1, with a weak D call TRBD1 (5 bases). Germline lookup yields CDR1 MNHEY and CDR2 SVGAGI. The ends were cut back, 0 bases at V and 9 bases at J, with 11 bases in the middle. The CDR3 spans 13 residues. The CDR3 coding sequence is TGTGCCAGCAGTTACTCCCAGGGCGTGAAAGCTTTCTTT. It specifies CASSYSQGVKAFF.

This clonotype was counted only a few times. This chain links TRBV11-2 with TRBJ2-1; weak D call: TRBD2 (5 bases). V lost 5 bases, J lost 6 bases, and 11 bases lay in between. The CDR3 extends over 13 amino acids. In germline, CDR1 is SGHAT, CDR2 FQNNGV. CDR3 region: CASSATSFNEQFF. CDR3 bases: TGTGCCAGCAGCGCTACTAGTTTCAATGAGCAGTTCTTC.

This clonotype was recorded many times. The chain has TRBV7-8 and TRBJ1-1; D not resolved. The CDR3 is 14 residues long. Germline-derived CDR1 and CDR2 are SGHVS and FQNEAQ. V shed 0 bases and J shed 1 base, with 6 bases lying between them. The CDR3 spells CASSLAARNTEAFF. CDR3 bases: TGTGCCAGCAGCTTAGCAGCTAGGAACACTGAAGCTTTCTTT.

The chain is built from TRBV5-1 and TRBJ1-2, with 8 bases lining up with TRBD1. The germline gives CDR1 SGHRS, CDR2 YFSETQ. CDR3 length equals 17 residues. V gave up 4 bases and J gave up 3 bases; unmatched junction bases: 14. The CDR3 protein is CASSPLTGASSDYGYTF. DNA for the CDR3: TGCGCCAGCAGCCCCCTGACAGGGGCCTCCTCCGACTATGGCTACACCTTC.

This clonotype showed up just a few times. This sequence joins TRBV5-1 and TRBJ2-7; possibly TRBD1 for D (6 bases). Germline V gene lookup returns CDR1 SGHRS and CDR2 YFSETQ. The CDR3 is 14 amino acids. Trimming cost V 2 bases and J 0 bases, with 9 bases left between them. CDR3 sequence (DNA): TGCGCCAGCAGCTTTCTAGGGGGCTCCTACGAGCAGTACTTC. It yields the protein CASSFLGGSYEQYF.

This clonotype was counted between two and nine times. This chain links TRBV4-2 with TRBJ2-7; D gene uncertain. V lost 0 bases and J 4 bases, leaving 10 bases between the germline ends. The germline V gene has CDR1 LGHNA and CDR2 YNFKEQ. The CDR3 extends over 14 amino acids. This CDR3 reads CASSQEGSFYEQYF. Written as DNA, the CDR3 is TGTGCCAGCAGCCAAGAGGGCAGCTTTTACGAGCAGTACTTC.

This clonotype was picked up a small number of times. V gene TRBV12-3 or TRBV12-4 combines with J gene TRBJ2-3; D may be TRBD2 (5 bases). Deletions cut 5 bases from V and 4 bases from J, with 13 bases between. The length of the CDR3 is 14 residues. The CDR3 loop reads CASSPRRRPDTQYF. The CDR3 DNA follows: TGTGCCAGCAGTCCCCGACGGAGGCCAGATACGCAGTATTTT.

This clonotype was found a few times. This rearrangement joins TRBV7-2 to TRBJ2-1; D call uncertain. The CDR3 contains 13 residues. Per germline, CDR1 SGHTA and CDR2 FQGNSA. Trimming left V 6 bases short and J 10 bases short, with 16 bases between. The CDR3 DNA reads as TGTGCCAGCAGAGAAGTTGGTAAGGGCGAGCAGTTCTTC. As protein: CASREVGKGEQFF. Complete variable domain (other parts from reference TRBV7-2 and TRBJ2-1): GAGVSQSPSNKVTEKGKDVELRCDPISGHTALYWYRQSLGQGLEFLIYFQGNSAPDKSGLPSDRFSAERTGGSVSTLTIQRTQQEDSAVYLCASREVGKGEQFFGPGTRLTVL.

This clonotype has more than one count but fewer than ten. This chain joins TRBV4-3 and TRBJ2-1; D remains ambiguous. The CDR3 is 15 residues long. Germline-derived CDR1 and CDR2 are LGHNA and YSLEER. Trimming stripped 1 base from V and 7 bases from J, with 14 bases between. Written as DNA, the CDR3 is TGCGCCAGCAGCCAAGGGGCTTCCCAGCTAAATGAGCAGTTCTTC. This sequence encodes CASSQGASQLNEQFF.

Only a few counts were recorded for this clonotype. An end of the junction differs from the germline gene, which may be a read error. This chain's CDR3 is CASQGAPRGTDTQYF. The CDR3 DNA follows: TGTGCCAGCCAGGGGGCTCCTCGGGGAACAGATACTCAGTATTTT. This chain links TRBV6-1 with TRBJ2-3; 8 bases map to TRBD1. This CDR3 is built from 15 residues. Germline values: CDR1 MNHNS, CDR2 SASEGT.

The table lists this clonotype with a few counts. This chain joins TRBV12-3 or TRBV12-4 and TRBJ2-3; TRBD1 matches 10 bases. There are 14 residues in the CDR3. The J segment lost 5 bases and the V segment lost 6 bases, leaving 5 bases of the junction unmatched. The CDR3 here is CASRDRGFLDTQYF. CDR3 nucleotide sequence: TGTGCCAGCAGGGACAGGGGGTTCTTAGATACGCAGTATTTT.

V usage is TRBV4-2 and J usage is TRBJ2-1, with TRBD2 matching over 7 bases. This CDR3 is built from 17 residues. Germline V CDR1 and CDR2: LGHNA, YNFKEQ. With V trimmed by 1 base and J by 9 bases, 15 bases remained unmatched. This chain's CDR3 is CASSQVAGLGTVAEQFF. The CDR3, as DNA: TGTGCCAGCAGCCAAGTTGCAGGACTAGGGACCGTTGCTGAGCAGTTCTTC.

This clonotype was detected ten times or more. The gene calls are TRBV11-2 and TRBJ2-1, with D perhaps given as TRBD1 or TRBD2 (5 bases each). Germline CDR1 is SGHAT and CDR2 is FQNNGV. CDR3 size: 16 residues. V was shortened by 2 bases and J by 2 bases, with 13 bases between the two germline ends. This CDR3 is CASSLWGSNPYNEQFF. The CDR3 region has the DNA TGTGCCAGCAGCTTATGGGGGTCTAACCCCTACAATGAGCAGTTCTTC.

This clonotype has a handful of counts. The chain links TRBV9 to TRBJ2-3; 8 nucleotides match TRBD2. Germline-derived CDR1 and CDR2 are SGDLS and YYNGEE. The CDR3 has 15 residues. Trimming at V came to 2 bases and at J to 4 bases, leaving 6 bases not matched to a gene. The CDR3 loop is CASSVSGGGADTQYF. The CDR3 bases are TGTGCCAGCAGCGTCTCGGGAGGGGGGGCAGATACGCAGTATTTT.

This clonotype was observed a few times. The V gene is TRBV7-3, the J gene TRBJ2-7; 8 nucleotides line up with TRBD2. Unmatched junction bases numbered 6, after V lost 4 bases and J lost 4 bases. CDR3 length equals 14 residues. Per germline, CDR1 SGHTA and CDR2 FQGTGA. The CDR3 DNA is TGTGCCAGCAGCTCTTCAGCGGGAGCGTACGAGCAGTACTTC. It is translated as CASSSSAGAYEQYF.

This clonotype was recorded a few times. V usage is TRBV6-2 or TRBV6-3 and J usage is TRBJ2-1; no definite D call. The CDR3 is 12 residues long. From germline, CDR1 is MNHEY and CDR2 SVGEGT. V dropped 5 bases and J dropped 5 bases, with 7 bases sitting between them. The CDR3 sequence is CASSGPNNEQFF. The CDR3 region has the DNA TGTGCCAGCAGTGGACCAAACAATGAGCAGTTCTTC.

The gene calls are TRBV5-1 and TRBJ2-3, with 7 positions matching TRBD1. Germline V gives CDR1 SGHRS, CDR2 YFSETQ. This CDR3 is 14 amino acids long. Losses at the gene ends were 4 bases for V and 5 bases for J; bases not matched to a gene: 7. In nucleotides, the CDR3 is TGCGCCAGCAGCCGTGACAGGGTTGTAGATACGCAGTATTTT. This codes for CASSRDRVVDTQYF.

Many counts were recorded for this clonotype. The chain links TRBV20-1 to TRBJ2-3, with unresolved D. Germline V gene sequence: CDR1 DFQATT, CDR2 SNEGSKA (reference sequence). There are 14 residues in the CDR3. Deletions cut 0 bases from V and 1 base from J, with 8 bases between. The CDR3 is CSARDEGRTDTQYF. CDR3 sequence (DNA): TGCAGTGCTAGAGACGAAGGCCGCACAGATACGCAGTATTTT.

This clonotype appeared a few times. The chain joins TRBV7-6 to TRBJ2-7, with D unclear. The CDR3 extends over 13 amino acids. Germline assignment: CDR1 SGHVS and CDR2 FNYEAQ. V shed 1 base and J shed 4 bases, with 8 bases lying between them. This CDR3 reads CASSLVKEYEQYF. CDR3 nucleotide sequence: TGTGCCAGCAGCTTAGTCAAGGAGTACGAGCAGTACTTC.